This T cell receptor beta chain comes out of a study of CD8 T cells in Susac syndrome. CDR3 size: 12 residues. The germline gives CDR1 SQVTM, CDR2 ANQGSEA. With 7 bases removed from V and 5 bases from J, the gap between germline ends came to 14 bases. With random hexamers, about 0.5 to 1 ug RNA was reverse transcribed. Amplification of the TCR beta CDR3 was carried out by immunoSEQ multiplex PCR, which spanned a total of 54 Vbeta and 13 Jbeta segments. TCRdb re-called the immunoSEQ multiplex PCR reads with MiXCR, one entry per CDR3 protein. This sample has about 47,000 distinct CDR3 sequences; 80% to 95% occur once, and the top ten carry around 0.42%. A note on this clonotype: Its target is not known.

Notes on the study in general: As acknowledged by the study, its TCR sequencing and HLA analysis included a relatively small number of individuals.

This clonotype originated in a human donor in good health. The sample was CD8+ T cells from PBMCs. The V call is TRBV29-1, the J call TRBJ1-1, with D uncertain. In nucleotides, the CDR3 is TGCAGCGGACTGGGAGAGGTGACTGAAGCTTTCTTT. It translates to CSGLGEVTEAFF.